This TCR beta chain was recovered during a study of human T cells and chemical hapten exposure. Study context: DPC 0.01% went on the upper back by patch test, with reading at 6 days.

Time point here: patch test 2, 6 weeks after DPC sensitization. The treatment: therapeutic diphenylcyclopropenone sensitization with weekly scalp DPC. The donor pool consisted of alopecia patients aged 18 to 70 years, considered suitable for DPC. The CDR3 covers 14 residues. The V end was cut by 2 bases, the J end by 2 bases, with 7 bases between. Germline CDR1 and CDR2: MGHDK and SYGVNS. General study findings and limits: Versus controls, significantly more large CDR3 similarity clusters arose from expanded TCRs.

In this sample, this clonotype turned up a few times. No antigen is known for it. Within the library, unique molecular identifiers were attached to each individual cDNA molecule. TCRdb reanalysed the RACE reads using MiXCR and keeps one entry per CDR3 protein. Here the sample spans 360,000 or so distinct CDR3 sequences, about 6.9% being singletons. V is TRBV25-1 and J is TRBJ1-5; D is unclear. The TCR was taken from a woman between 18 and 29 years old with alopecia areata. Some clones in this sample may be carry-over from other donors' samples. The sequenced sample was whole blood, obtained in connection with sensitization to the hapten diphenylcyclopropenone (DPC). CDR3 loop: CASSEARGNQPQHF. For the CDR3, the DNA is TGTGCCAGCAGTGAAGCCAGAGGCAATCAGCCCCAGCATTTT. Full variable domain (missing parts from reference TRBV25-1 and TRBJ1-5): EADIYQTPRYLVIGTGKKITLECSQTMGHDKMYWYQQDPGMELHLIHYSYGVNSTEKGDLSSESTVSRIRTEHFPLTLESARPSHTSQYLCASSEARGNQPQHFGDGTRLSIL.